A single T cell receptor beta chain is shown here with its context. What it recognizes is unknown. The protocol was immunoSEQ multiplex PCR, while the TCRdb copy is restricted to in-frame clones and leaves out a portion. This sample has 17,000 or so clones, with around 90% found just once. These data belong to a study of PD-1 blockade in classical Hodgkin lymphoma. Study-wide findings and caveats: No one has yet defined what causes the repertoire differences, which may be disease activity or prior therapy. TCR diversity at baseline was reported to be reduced in newly diagnosed patients relative to healthy donors.

After removal of 3 bases from V and 7 bases from J, the junction contained 8 bases not matched to a gene. This CDR3 has 14 residues. Germline values: CDR1 SQVTM, CDR2 ANQGSEA. The time point here: newly diagnosed, previously untreated cHL patient sample. Comparison relied on PBMCs that came from newly diagnosed, untreated classical Hodgkin lymphoma. This chain links TRBV29-1 with TRBJ2-1; 8 positions agree with TRBD2. The source is a human donor with classical Hodgkin lymphoma. Sequencing was performed on peripheral blood mononuclear cells (PBMCs). This CDR3 reads CSVEAAGVSNEQFF. CDR3 bases: TGCAGCGTTGAGGCAGCGGGAGTGAGTAATGAGCAGTTCTTC.